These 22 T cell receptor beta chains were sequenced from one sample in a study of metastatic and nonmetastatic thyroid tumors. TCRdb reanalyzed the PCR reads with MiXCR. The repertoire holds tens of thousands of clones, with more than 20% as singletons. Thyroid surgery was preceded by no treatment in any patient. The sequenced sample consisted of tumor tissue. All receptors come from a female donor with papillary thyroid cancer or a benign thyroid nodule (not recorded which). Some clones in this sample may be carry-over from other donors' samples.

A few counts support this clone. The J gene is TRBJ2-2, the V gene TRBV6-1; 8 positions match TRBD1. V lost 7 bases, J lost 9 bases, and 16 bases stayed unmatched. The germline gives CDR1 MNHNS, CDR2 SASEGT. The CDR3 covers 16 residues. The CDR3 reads CASTSPAQGAVRELFF. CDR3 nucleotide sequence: TGTGCCAGCACCTCCCCGGCGCAGGGGGCAGTAAGGGAGCTGTTTTTT.

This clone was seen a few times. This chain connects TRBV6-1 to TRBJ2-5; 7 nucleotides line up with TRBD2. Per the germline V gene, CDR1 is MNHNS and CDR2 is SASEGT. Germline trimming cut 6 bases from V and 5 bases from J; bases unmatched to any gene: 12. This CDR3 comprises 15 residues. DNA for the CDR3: TGTGCCAGCAGACAGGCCGGGACTAATAGGGAGACCCAGTACTTC. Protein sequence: CASRQAGTNRETQYF.

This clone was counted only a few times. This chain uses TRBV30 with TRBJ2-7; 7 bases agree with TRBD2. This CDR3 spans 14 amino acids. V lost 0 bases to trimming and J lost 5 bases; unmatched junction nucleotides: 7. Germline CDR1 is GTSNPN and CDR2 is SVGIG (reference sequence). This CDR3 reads CAWSVEPSGHEQYF. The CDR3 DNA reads TGTGCCTGGAGTGTAGAGCCTAGCGGCCACGAGCAGTACTTC.

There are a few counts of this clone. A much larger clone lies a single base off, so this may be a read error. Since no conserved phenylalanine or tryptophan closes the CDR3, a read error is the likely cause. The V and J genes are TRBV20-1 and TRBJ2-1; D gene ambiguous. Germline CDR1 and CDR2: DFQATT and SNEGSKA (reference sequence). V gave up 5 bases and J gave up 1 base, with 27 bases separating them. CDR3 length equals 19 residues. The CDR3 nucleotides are TGCAGTGCTTCCCCCTTGCTACCGGTGAGCGCCTCGTCCTACAATGAGCAGTTCTCC. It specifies CSASPLLPVSASSYNEQFS.

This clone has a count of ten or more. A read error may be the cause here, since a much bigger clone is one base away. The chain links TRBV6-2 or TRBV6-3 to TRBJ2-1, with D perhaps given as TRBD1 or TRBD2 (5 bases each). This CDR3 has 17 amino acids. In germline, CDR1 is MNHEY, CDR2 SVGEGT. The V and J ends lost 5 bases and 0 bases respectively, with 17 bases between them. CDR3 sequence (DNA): TGTGCCAGCAGTACCCCTCGGGGCTACCTCTCCTACAATGAGCAGTTCTTC. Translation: CASSTPRGYLSYNEQFF.

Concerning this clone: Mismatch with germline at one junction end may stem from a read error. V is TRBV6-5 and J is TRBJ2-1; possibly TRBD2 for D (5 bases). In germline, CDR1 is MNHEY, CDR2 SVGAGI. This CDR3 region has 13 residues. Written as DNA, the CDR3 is TGTGCCAGCAGTTACAGTCGGGGTGGAGAAGAGTTATTC. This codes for CASSYSRGGEELF.

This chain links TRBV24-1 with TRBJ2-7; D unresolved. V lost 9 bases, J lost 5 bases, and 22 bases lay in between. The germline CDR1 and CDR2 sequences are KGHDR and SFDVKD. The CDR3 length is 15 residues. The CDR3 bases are TGTGCCACCTCGGCCGGATCCTCATCCACCCACGAGCAGTACTTC. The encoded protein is CATSAGSSSTHEQYF.

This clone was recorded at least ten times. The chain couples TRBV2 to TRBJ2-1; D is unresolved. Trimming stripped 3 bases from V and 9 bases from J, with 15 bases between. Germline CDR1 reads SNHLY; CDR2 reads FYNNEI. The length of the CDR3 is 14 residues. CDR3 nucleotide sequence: TGTGCCAGCAGTGAGTCGGACCTCTTCTTTGAGCAGTTCTTC. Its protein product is CASSESDLFFEQFF.

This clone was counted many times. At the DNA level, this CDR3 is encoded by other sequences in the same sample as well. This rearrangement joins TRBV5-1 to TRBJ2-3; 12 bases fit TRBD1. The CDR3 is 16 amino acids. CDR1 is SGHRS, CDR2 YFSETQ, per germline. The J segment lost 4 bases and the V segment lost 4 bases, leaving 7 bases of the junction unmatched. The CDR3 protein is CASSQGTGGIADTQYF. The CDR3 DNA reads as TGCGCCAGCAGCCAAGGGACAGGGGGCATAGCAGATACGCAGTATTTT.

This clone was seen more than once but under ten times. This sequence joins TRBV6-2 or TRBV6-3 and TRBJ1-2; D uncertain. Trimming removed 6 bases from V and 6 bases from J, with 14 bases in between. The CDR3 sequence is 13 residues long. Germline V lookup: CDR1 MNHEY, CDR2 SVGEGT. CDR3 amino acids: CASSPWPSHGYTF. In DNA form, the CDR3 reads TGTGCCAGCAGCCCATGGCCATCACATGGCTACACCTTC.

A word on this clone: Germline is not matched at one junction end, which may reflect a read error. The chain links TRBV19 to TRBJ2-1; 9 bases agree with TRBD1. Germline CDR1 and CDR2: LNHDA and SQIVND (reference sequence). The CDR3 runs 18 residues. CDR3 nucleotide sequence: TGTGCCAGTAGTATTGGACAGGGGTCGCGTATTTCCTACAATGACCAGTTCTTC. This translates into CASSIGQGSRISYNDQFF.

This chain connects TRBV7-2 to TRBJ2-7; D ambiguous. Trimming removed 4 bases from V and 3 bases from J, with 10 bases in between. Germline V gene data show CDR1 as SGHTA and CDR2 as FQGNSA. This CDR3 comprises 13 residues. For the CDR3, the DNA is TGTGCCAGCAGCTCGAAGAGGTGCTACGAGCAGTACTTC. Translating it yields CASSSKRCYEQYF.

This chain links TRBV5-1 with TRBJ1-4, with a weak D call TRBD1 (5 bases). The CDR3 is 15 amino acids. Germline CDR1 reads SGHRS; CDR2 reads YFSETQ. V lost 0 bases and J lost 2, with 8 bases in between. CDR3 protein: CASSLGAGTNEKLFF. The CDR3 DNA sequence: TGCGCCAGCAGCTTGGGGGCAGGGACTAATGAAAAACTGTTTTTT.

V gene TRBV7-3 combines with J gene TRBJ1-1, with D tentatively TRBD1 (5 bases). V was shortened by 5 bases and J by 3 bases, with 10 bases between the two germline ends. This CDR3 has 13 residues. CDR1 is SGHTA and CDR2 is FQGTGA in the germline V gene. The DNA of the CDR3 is TGTGCCAGCAGCAACCTGGGGGACACTGAAGCTTTCTTT. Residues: CASSNLGDTEAFF. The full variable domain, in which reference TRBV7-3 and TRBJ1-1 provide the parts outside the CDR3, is GAGVSQTPSNKVTEKGKYVELRCDPISGHTALYWYRQSLGQGPEFLIYFQGTGAADDSGLPNDRFFAVRPEGSVSTLKIQRTERGDSAVYLCASSNLGDTEAFFGQGTRLTVV.

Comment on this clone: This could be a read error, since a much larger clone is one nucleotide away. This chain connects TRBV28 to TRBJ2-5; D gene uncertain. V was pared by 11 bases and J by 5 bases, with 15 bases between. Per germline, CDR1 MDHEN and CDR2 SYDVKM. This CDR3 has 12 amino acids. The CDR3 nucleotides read TGTGCCGGCAAAGCAGACTGGGAGACCCAGTACTTC. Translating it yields CAGKADWETQYF.

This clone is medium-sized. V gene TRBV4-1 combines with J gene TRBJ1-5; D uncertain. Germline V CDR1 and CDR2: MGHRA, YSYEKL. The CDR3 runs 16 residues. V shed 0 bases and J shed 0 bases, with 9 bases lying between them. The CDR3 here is CASSQDGPVSNQPQHF. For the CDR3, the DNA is TGCGCCAGCAGCCAAGATGGGCCCGTTAGCAATCAGCCCCAGCATTTT.

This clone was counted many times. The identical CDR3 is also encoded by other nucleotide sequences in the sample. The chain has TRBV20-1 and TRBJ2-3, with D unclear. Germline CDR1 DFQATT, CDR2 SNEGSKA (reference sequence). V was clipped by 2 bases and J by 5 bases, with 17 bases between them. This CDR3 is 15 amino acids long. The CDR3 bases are TGCAGTGCTAGATTATCGGCTCCCGACCTAGATACGCAGTATTTT. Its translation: CSARLSAPDLDTQYF.

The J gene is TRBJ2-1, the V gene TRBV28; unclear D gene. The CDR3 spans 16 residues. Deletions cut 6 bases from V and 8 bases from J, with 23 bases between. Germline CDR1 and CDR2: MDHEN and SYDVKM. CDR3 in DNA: TGTGCCAGCAGCCCTCCTGGGGTAGTCGTGTGGTATGAGCAGTTCTTC. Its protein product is CASSPPGVVVWYEQFF.

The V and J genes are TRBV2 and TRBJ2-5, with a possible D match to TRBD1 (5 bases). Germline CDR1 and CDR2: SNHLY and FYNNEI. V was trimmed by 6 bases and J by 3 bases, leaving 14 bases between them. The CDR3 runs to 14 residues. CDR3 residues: CASRGCQGEETQYF. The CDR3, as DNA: TGTGCCAGCAGGGGGTGTCAAGGGGAAGAGACCCAGTACTTC.

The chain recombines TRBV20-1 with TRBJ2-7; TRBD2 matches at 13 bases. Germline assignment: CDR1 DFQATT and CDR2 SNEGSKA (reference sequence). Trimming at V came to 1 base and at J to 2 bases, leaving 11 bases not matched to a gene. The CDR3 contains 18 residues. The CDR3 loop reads CSARAVALAGGLPYEQYF. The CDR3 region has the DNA TGCAGTGCTAGAGCTGTTGCACTAGCGGGAGGGCTACCCTACGAGCAGTACTTC.

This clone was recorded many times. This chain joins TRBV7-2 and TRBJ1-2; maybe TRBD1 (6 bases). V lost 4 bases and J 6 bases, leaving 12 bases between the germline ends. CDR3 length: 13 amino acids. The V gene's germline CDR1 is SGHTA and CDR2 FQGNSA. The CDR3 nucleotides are TGTGCCAGCAGCTCATATTACAGGGATGGCTACACCTTC. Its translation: CASSSYYRDGYTF.

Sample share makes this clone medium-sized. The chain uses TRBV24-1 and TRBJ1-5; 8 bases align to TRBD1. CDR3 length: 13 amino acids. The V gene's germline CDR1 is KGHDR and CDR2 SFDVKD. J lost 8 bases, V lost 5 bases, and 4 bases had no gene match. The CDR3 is CATSGPDREPQHF. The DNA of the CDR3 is TGTGCCACCAGTGGCCCGGACAGGGAGCCCCAGCATTTT.